This TCR beta chain was profiled in a study of blood T cells in healthy people across ages (dated by TCRdb to about 2015). The study in broad terms: Template switching captured roughly one uniquely barcoded TCR beta cDNA molecule per two T cells in model experiments. Donors were grouped into four age groups: young (average roughly 15 years), middle-aged (approximately 41), aged (about 59) and long-lived (roughly 80). The study analyzed two additional independent replicas of 1 million unique cDNA reads from the same blood draw for two donors, one aged 18 to 30 and one aged 80 or older. Donors of different ages were randomly distributed across sequencing lanes to avoid experimental bias. Age-related changes in TCR beta repertoire diversity were measured in the study by deep sequencing normalized with unique cDNA molecular identifiers.

Systemically healthy Caucasian individuals from Russia, approximately 39 in total and aged 6 to 90 years, were included as donors. Around 9.8 milliliters of peripheral blood were collected from each donor into EDTA-treated Vacutainer tubes. Ficoll-Paque density-gradient centrifugation was used to isolate PBMCs, with at least 7 million per sample. Total RNA was extracted from PBMCs with Trizol reagent, with at least 6 micrograms obtained per sample. For every donor, an aliquot of PBMCs went through flow cytometry to measure the percentages of naive CD45RAhigh/CD27high T cells. The CDR3 sequence holds 18 residues, the cysteine and phenylalanine included. Of the read, only the CDR3 DNA is kept; its 54 bases are in frame from base 1. CDR1 DFQATT and CDR2 SNEGSKA were looked up in the germline V gene (reference sequence). The junction shows trimming of 0 bases on V and 2 bases on J, and the gene matches do not reach 14 bases of it.

Receptors were amplified or captured by 5' RACE. The instrument was an Illumina HiSeq 2500. A second about 7 to 12 cycle PCR used a sample-barcoded 5' primer and a J-beta primer mix. Each TCR beta cDNA molecule received a unique molecular identifier from a template-switch 5' adaptor carrying 12 random nucleotides. At least 3 million CDR3-containing paired-end reads were obtained from each sample. The Mint cDNA synthesis kit, primed by a TRBC-specific oligonucleotide, was used to synthesize first-strand cDNA from all RNA. All cDNA was treated with uracil-DNA glycosylase and then went through a first 18-cycle PCR with the universal primers M1SS and BC2_uni_R. The original pipeline was this. Normalization of each sample was performed by random selection of 1 million high-quality reads, each carrying a distinct molecular identifier. Instead of being binned into consensus sequences, reads with shared molecular identifiers were discarded. MiTCR, run with a Q25 quality threshold and the strictest error-elimination algorithm, handled CDR3 identification, clonotype clustering and error correction. A nonparametric unseen species model with Euler transformation was used to estimate a lower bound on total TCR beta diversity. TCRdb handled the public reads itself, with Q25 trimming in fastp and clone calling in MiXCR, and kept productive beta chains. Each CDR3 protein appears once, grouped with its most common genes and DNA. For this entry, the V and J calls and clone size follow TCRdb and not the study's own pipeline. Across this sample there are 270,000 or so distinct CDR3 sequences, with less than 30% seen only once. The ten largest account for over 25% of the sample.

In the case of this clonotype: The antigen this receptor binds is unknown. No much larger clone exists at a distance of one base, and base qualities are not known.

General conclusions and limits of the study: Estimates of total diversity based on one million sequenced T cells were regarded as lower bounds and as underestimates. The CMV infection status of donors was not known, potentially confounding age-related changes in expanded clonotypes. Compared with the aged group, more naive CD4+ T cells, fewer expanded clones and increased TCR diversity were shown by the long-lived group, suggesting age selection. Observed TCR beta diversity per million T cells fell roughly linearly with age, and a significant reduction was already apparent by age around 36. Since profiling was done on bulk unsorted PBMCs, naive and antigen-experienced compartments could not be conclusively compared. There was a strong correlation between observed TCR beta diversity and the percentage of naive T cells measured by flow cytometry.

The sequence derives from a woman aged 70-85 years in good health. The sample taken for sequencing was blood. The sequence joins TRBV20-1 to TRBJ2-7, and 9 bases in between align with TRBD2. The DNA sequence is given as TGCAGTGCTAGAGACCTTAGCGGGAGCCCTTTGTCTGCCTACGAGCAGTACTTC. Its protein reads: CSARDLSGSPLSAYEQYF.